One sample yielded the 2 T cell receptor beta chains listed below, sequenced in a study of blood T cells in healthy people across ages. Combining a sample-barcoded 5' primer with a J-beta primer mix, a second PCR ran for 7 to 11 cycles. TCRdb processed the 5' RACE reads anew with MiXCR; each CDR3 protein has one entry. The table lists around 1,500,000 distinct CDR3 sequences, 42% of them singletons. Sequenced input: blood. The receptors shown here come from a woman under 30 in good health.

The rearrangement uses TRBV4-1 and TRBJ2-7; no clear D gene. The CDR3 is 14 residues long. The V gene's germline CDR1 is MGHRA and CDR2 YSYEKL. Trimming took off 6 bases at V and 0 bases at J, with 12 bases between the two ends. The CDR3 DNA is TGCGCCAGCAGTAGTGGGCAGAACTCCTACGAGCAGTACTTC. Protein product: CASSSGQNSYEQYF.

This clonotype was detected a few times. The chain employs TRBV7-8 and TRBJ2-5, with a weak D call TRBD2 (6 bases). CDR3 size: 15 residues. V lost 1 base and J 1 base, leaving 10 bases between the germline ends. Germline CDR1 is SGHVS and CDR2 is FQNEAQ. CDR3 DNA: TGTGCCAGCAGCTTAGTAGCGGTCCTCCAAGAGACCCAGTACTTC. Residues: CASSLVAVLQETQYF.